The source of this T cell receptor beta chain is a study of Ad26.COV2.S vaccination and SARS-CoV-2 variants (dated by TCRdb to the early 2020s). At the level of the whole study: Donors in the vaccine arm were drawn from COV1001, a phase I-IIa trial of Ad26.COV2.S in healthy adults that was multicentre, randomized, double-blind and placebo-controlled. Ad26.COV2.S was given intramuscularly at 5x10^10 or 1x10^11 viral particles, as a single shot or as two shots 56 days apart. A total of roughly 32 samples were included in the TCR-sequenced set, comprising around 19 Ad26.COV2.S vaccine recipients, 5 placebo recipients and 8 SARS-CoV-2 convalescent individuals. Sequencing of the TCRbeta repertoire served to evaluate the specificity and breadth of SARS-CoV-2-reactive T cell receptors following Ad26.COV2.S vaccination. Throughout the experiments and outcome assessment, investigators stayed blinded to trial group allocation. Participants in the trial were split at random into five groups of five each, receiving low-dose or high-dose Ad26.COV2.S once or twice, or else placebo on both occasions.

TCRbeta CDR3 regions were sequenced with the immunoSEQ Assay. After extraction, genomic DNA underwent amplification by bias-controlled multiplex PCR, followed by high-throughput sequencing. Per the source publication's procedure: To quantify the absolute abundance of every unique TCRbeta CDR3 region, sequences were collapsed and filtered. T cell fraction was estimated by normalizing TCRbeta template counts to usable DNA, which was measured by amplifying reference genes present in all nucleated cells. Repertoire TCRs were annotated as SARS-CoV-2-specific by exact matching of V gene, CDR3 amino acid sequence and J gene to a known reactive TCR set. MIRA supplied the reference SARS-CoV-2 TCR set, which was filtered for enrichment in COVID-19-positive ImmuneCODE repertoires so that public or cross-reactive TCRs were removed. Using the MIRA antigens, annotated TCRs were further analysed by specific ORF or by position within an ORF. Depth was the summed frequency of annotated unique rearrangements, while breadth was defined as annotated unique rearrangements over total unique productive rearrangements. Group comparisons of TCR breadth used two-sided Wilcoxon rank-sum tests. Entries here come from immuneACCESS through TCRdb and include only in-frame sequences with V and J called. Some clones fail to appear in such tables; in the studies checked, an unresolved V gene covers under half of the shortfall, and the cause of the remainder is unknown. That table supplies the V and J calls and clone size; D and trimming were determined from the DNA. The sample profile shows fewer than 500,000 clones; less than 95% of them were found once. The ten biggest clones cover around 4.5% of the sample.

Concerning this clone itself: Its antigen is still unknown. Base qualities are not at hand, and no much larger clone is one base apart. Other DNA sequences within the sample encode an identical CDR3.

The paper's findings and limits, for the study overall: The study was not powered for comparison of responses between vaccine doses or regimens. Non-spike TCR breadth was comparable between vaccine and placebo recipients, consistent with the vaccine containing only spike. After vaccination, substantial breadth of spike-specific CD8+ and CD4+ T cell responses was reported. According to the authors, total T cell responses may have been underestimated by the TCR breadth and depth analyses. Spike-specific TCR breadth was higher in Ad26.COV2.S recipients than in placebo recipients (P = 0.0014).

This specimen's treatment or condition label, per the study, means: 15 to 20 received Ad26.COV2.S at low or high dose, single or two shots; roughly five received placebo; per-sample allocation not given. For vaccine and placebo recipients, the sequenced repertoires came from samples collected on day 63 after the first injection. Between 29 July and 7 August 2020, Cohort 1b enrolled 20 to 30 adults aged 18-55 years at one site in Boston, USA. As a vaccine, Ad26.COV2.S was a replication-incompetent adenovirus type 26 vector that expressed a prefusion-stabilized SARS-CoV-2 spike protein derived from the original Wuhan strain. The clonotype was recovered from a person between 18 and 65 years old who received the Ad26.COV2.S COVID-19 vaccine or a placebo. The sequences come from peripheral blood, collected in a trial of Ad26.COV2.S vaccine versus placebo.

The CDR3 has the sequence CASSLGRSTDTQYF. Here is the DNA: TGTGCCAGCAGTTTAGGGCGAAGCACAGATACGCAGTATTTT. The V and J segments used are TRBV28 and TRBJ2-3; no confident D gene assignment can be made. From the cysteine up to the phenylalanine, the CDR3 has a length of 14 residues. CDR3 DNA is the only sequence kept; it has 42 bases, read in frame from the first base. V loses 2 bases, J loses 0 bases, and the germline ends lie 6 bases apart. Based on the germline V gene, the CDR1 and CDR2 sequences are MDHEN and SYDVKM. The full variable domain, with segments outside the CDR3 supplied by the reference TRBV28 and TRBJ2-3 proteins, appears as DVKVTQSSRYLVKRTGEKVFLECVQDMDHENMFWYRQDPGLGLRLIYFSYDVKMKEKGDIPEGYSVSREKKERFSLILESASTNQTSMYLCASSLGRSTDTQYFGPGTRLTVL.